The next 18 T cell receptor beta chains were all read from a single sample in a study of T cell repertoires in cytomegalovirus infection. TCRdb fed the reads into MiXCR, producing one record per CDR3 protein. Counted here are about 530,000 distinct CDR3 sequences, 26% occurring once; the ten biggest clones make up approximately 13%. Sequences were obtained from PBMCs. These receptors came from a human donor in good health (CMV status not recorded). Some clones in this sample may be carry-over from other donors' samples.

V is TRBV11-2 and J is TRBJ2-2; D ambiguous. V gave up 2 bases and J gave up 4 bases, with 8 bases separating them. Per the germline V gene, CDR1 is SGHAT and CDR2 is FQNNGV. This CDR3 spans 14 amino acids. This CDR3 reads CASSLPNPTGELFF. The CDR3 DNA reads as TGTGCCAGCAGCTTACCAAATCCCACCGGGGAGCTGTTTTTT.

The chain is built from TRBV27 and TRBJ1-5, with D tentatively TRBD1 (6 bases). Germline CDR1 is MNHEY and CDR2 is SMNVEV (reference sequence). The V and J ends lost 3 bases and 7 bases respectively, with 22 bases between them. The CDR3 sequence is 17 residues long. DNA of the CDR3: TGTGCCAGCAGTTTTTCTGGTTGGGGGCGTGATGGGCAGCCCCAGCATTTT. It encodes CASSFSGWGRDGQPQHF.

Ten or more counts support this clonotype. The chain recombines TRBV7-2 with TRBJ1-4; 7 bases map to TRBD1. The germline CDR1 and CDR2 sequences are SGHTA and FQGNSA. After removal of 1 base from V and 10 bases from J, the junction contained 6 bases not matched to a gene. This CDR3 contains 14 residues. CDR3 nucleotides: TGTGCCAGCAGCTTAGACAGGGGCGTTGCAAAACTGTTTTTT. It yields the protein CASSLDRGVAKLFF.

This chain links TRBV6-1 with TRBJ1-1; D unresolved. Germline lookup yields CDR1 MNHNS and CDR2 SASEGT. CDR3 length: 17 residues. V was trimmed by 6 bases and J by 0 bases, leaving 20 bases between them. The CDR3 loop is CASRRDIRPLMNTEAFF. CDR3 coding DNA: TGTGCCAGCAGGAGAGACATTAGACCGCTCATGAACACTGAAGCTTTCTTT.

This clonotype was observed many times. V is TRBV12-3 or TRBV12-4 and J is TRBJ2-3, with D tentatively TRBD1 (5 bases). This CDR3 contains 16 residues. V gave up 1 base and J gave up 2 bases, with 13 bases separating them. The CDR3 nucleotides read TGTGCCAGCAGTTTAGTAGGGGCAGGTTACACAGATACGCAGTATTTT. It translates to CASSLVGAGYTDTQYF.

The chain carries TRBV12-3 or TRBV12-4 and TRBJ1-3; D is undetermined. V was trimmed by 6 bases and J by 0 bases, leaving 9 bases between them. The CDR3 extends over 14 amino acids. The CDR3 sequence: CASRPQVSGNTIYF. DNA for the CDR3: TGTGCCAGCAGACCTCAGGTCTCTGGAAACACCATATATTTT.

For the CDR3, the DNA is TGTGCCAGCAGCTTACGTATCGAGCCCTATAATTCACCCCTCCACTTT. It encodes CASSLRIEPYNSPLHF. The chain is built from TRBV7-2 and TRBJ1-6; the D is unclear. V shed 2 bases and J shed 2 bases, with 10 bases lying between them. Germline-derived CDR1 and CDR2 are SGHTA and FQGNSA. CDR3 length: 16 amino acids.

V and J are TRBV7-1 and TRBJ2-1, with D possibly TRBD2 on 5 matching bases. Being an ORF, TRBV7-1 has a function that is uncertain. This CDR3 contains 11 residues. The germline V and J ends were trimmed by 6 bases and 7 bases, with 7 bases remaining between them. The CDR3 here is CASRRRNEQFF. Here the CDR3 DNA reads TGTGCCAGCAGGAGGAGGAATGAGCAGTTCTTC.

This chain uses TRBV20-1 with TRBJ2-3; 8 bases match TRBD2. Germline V gene data show CDR1 as DFQATT and CDR2 as SNEGSKA (reference sequence). Trimming cost V 4 bases and J 4 bases; bases outside gene matches: 7. This CDR3 region has 14 residues. Written as DNA, the CDR3 is TGCAGTGCTAAACTAGCGGCCCAGTCAGATACGCAGTATTTT. Translating gives CSAKLAAQSDTQYF.

Turning to this clonotype: At one of its ends the junction is not consistent with the germline gene, which may arise from a read error. The chain links TRBV7-9 to TRBJ1-1, with D perhaps TRBD1 (6 bases). CDR3 length: 15 amino acids. Looked up from germline, CDR1 is SEHNR and CDR2 is FQNEAQ (reference sequence). In DNA, the CDR3 is TGTGCCAGCAGCCCCCCGGCCGCACAGGGTGCTGAGGCTTTCTTT. Amino acids: CASSPPAAQGAEAFF.

The V and J genes are TRBV6-2 or TRBV6-3 and TRBJ2-7; TRBD2 matches 9 bases. Germline V lookup: CDR1 MNHEY, CDR2 SVGEGT. There are 17 residues in the CDR3. Unmatched junction bases numbered 15, after V lost 6 bases and J lost 3 bases. Written as DNA, the CDR3 is TGTGCCAGCAGCATTACGGGCCTAGCGGGAAGTATCTACGAGCAGTACTTC. The encoded protein is CASSITGLAGSIYEQYF.

This clonotype was found a few times. This rearrangement joins TRBV4-2 to TRBJ1-2, with TRBD1 matching over 9 bases. V was pared by 4 bases and J by 4 bases, with 7 bases of the junction left unmatched. CDR3 length: 15 residues. CDR1 is LGHNA, CDR2 YNFKEQ, per germline. CDR3 protein: CASSRPGQGSYGYTF. The CDR3 DNA is TGTGCCAGCAGCCGCCCGGGACAGGGATCCTATGGCTACACCTTC.

V gene TRBV6-2 or TRBV6-3 combines with J gene TRBJ2-3, with 8 bases matching TRBD2. The V gene's germline CDR1 is MNHEY and CDR2 SVGEGT. This CDR3 is 16 amino acids long. V was clipped by 2 bases and J by 4 bases; unmatched bases: 8. The CDR3 loop reads CASSYVAGPTADTQYF. The CDR3 DNA is TGTGCCAGCAGTTACGTAGCGGGACCCACAGCAGATACGCAGTATTTT.

V gene TRBV7-9 combines with J gene TRBJ2-3; TRBD2 is a possible D gene (5 bases). V lost 5 bases, J lost 0 bases, and 12 bases lay in between. Germline CDR1 is SEHNR and CDR2 is FQNEAQ (reference sequence). This CDR3 has 15 residues. The CDR3 bases are TGTGCCAGCAGCCCCGGGATCCGCAGCACAGATACGCAGTATTTT. It yields the protein CASSPGIRSTDTQYF.

This clonotype was seen only a few times. This rearrangement joins TRBV5-5 to TRBJ1-1; no definite D call. The V and J ends lost 0 bases and 1 base respectively, with 7 bases between them. Looked up from germline, CDR1 is SGHKS and CDR2 is YYEKEE (reference sequence). The CDR3 has 14 amino acids. The CDR3 DNA reads TGTGCCAGCAGCTTGGACGGCAGGAACACTGAAGCTTTCTTT. It translates to CASSLDGRNTEAFF.

The rearrangement links TRBV2 to TRBJ2-3, with 8 bases that match TRBD1. This CDR3 is 13 amino acids long. V shed 8 bases and J 3 bases; nucleotides not matched to a gene: 4. Germline-derived CDR1 and CDR2 are SNHLY and FYNNEI. Here the CDR3 reads CASDRGGTDTQYF. CDR3 nucleotides: TGTGCCAGCGACAGGGGTGGGACAGATACGCAGTATTTT.

This clonotype was recorded at least ten times. The rearrangement uses TRBV7-6 and TRBJ2-3, with D unclear. The V end lost 2 bases, the J end lost 2 bases, and 11 bases lay between the germline ends. Germline loops: CDR1 SGHVS, CDR2 FNYEAQ. CDR3 length equals 15 residues. This CDR3 reads CASSLLAGLTDTQYF. The CDR3 DNA follows: TGTGCCAGCAGCTTATTAGCCGGCCTCACAGATACGCAGTATTTT.

This clonotype was seen a few times. The gene calls are TRBV12-3 or TRBV12-4 and TRBJ1-2; D is unclear. The CDR3 runs 15 residues. V lost 5 bases and J lost 3, with 16 bases in between. The CDR3 here is CASSPQDGGHYGYTF. CDR3 nucleotides: TGTGCCAGCAGTCCCCAGGATGGCGGCCACTATGGCTACACCTTC.